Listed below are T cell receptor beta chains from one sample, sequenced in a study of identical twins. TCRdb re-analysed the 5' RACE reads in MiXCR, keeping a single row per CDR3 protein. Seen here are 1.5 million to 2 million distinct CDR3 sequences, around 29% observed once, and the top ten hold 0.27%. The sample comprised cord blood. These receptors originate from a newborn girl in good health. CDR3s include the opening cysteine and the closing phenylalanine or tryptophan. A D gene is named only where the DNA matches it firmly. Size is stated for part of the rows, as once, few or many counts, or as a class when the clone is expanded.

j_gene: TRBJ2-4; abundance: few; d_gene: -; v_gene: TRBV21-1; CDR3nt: TGTGCCGGATTACTAGCGGGGGGCCCCTTAGCCAAAAACATTCAGTACTTC; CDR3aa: CAGLLAGGPLAKNIQYF
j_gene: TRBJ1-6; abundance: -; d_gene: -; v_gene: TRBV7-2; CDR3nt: TGTGCCAGCAGCTTAGGGGCTCCACCCCTCCACTTT; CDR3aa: CASSLGAPPLHF
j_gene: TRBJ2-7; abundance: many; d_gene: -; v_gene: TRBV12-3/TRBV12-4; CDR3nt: TGTGCCAGCAGTTTGTCGGGACACTCCTACGAGCAGTACTTC; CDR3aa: CASSLSGHSYEQYF
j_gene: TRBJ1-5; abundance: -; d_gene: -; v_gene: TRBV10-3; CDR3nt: TGTGCCATCAGTGAGTCGTGGGGGGATGATAGCAATCAGCCCCAGCATTTT; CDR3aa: CAISESWGDDSNQPQHF
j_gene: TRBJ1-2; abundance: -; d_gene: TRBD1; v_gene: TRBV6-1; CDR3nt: TGTGCCAGCGGACCGGGACAGGGTGTATATGGCTACACCTTC; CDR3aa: CASGPGQGVYGYTF
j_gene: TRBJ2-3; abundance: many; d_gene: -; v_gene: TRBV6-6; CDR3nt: TGTGCCAGCAGTTACTCGCAGGGTAGCACAGATACGCAGTATTTT; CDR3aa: CASSYSQGSTDTQYF
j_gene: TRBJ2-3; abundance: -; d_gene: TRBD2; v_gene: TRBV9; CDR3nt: TGTGCCAGCAGCGGCGGACTAGCGGGAGAGCAACTTAAGGGTACGCAGTATTTT; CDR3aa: CASSGGLAGEQLKGTQYF
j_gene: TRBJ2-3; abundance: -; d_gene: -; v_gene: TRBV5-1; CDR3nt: TGCGCCAGCAGCTTGACCCCTTCGGCCTCGGATACGCAGTATTTT; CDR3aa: CASSLTPSASDTQYF
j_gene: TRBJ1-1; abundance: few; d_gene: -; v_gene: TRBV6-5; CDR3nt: TGTGCCAGCAGTTACTCAGGGACTAAGAACACTGAAGCTTTCTTT; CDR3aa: CASSYSGTKNTEAFF
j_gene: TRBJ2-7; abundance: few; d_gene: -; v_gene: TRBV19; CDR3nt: TGTGCCAGTAAGCCGGGGCTGTCTAACTCCTACGAGCAGTACTTC; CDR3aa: CASKPGLSNSYEQYF
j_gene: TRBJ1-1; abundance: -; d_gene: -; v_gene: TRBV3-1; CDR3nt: TGTGCCAGCAGTTCTGTCGGACGTGTGAACACTGAAGCTTTCTTT; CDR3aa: CASSSVGRVNTEAFF
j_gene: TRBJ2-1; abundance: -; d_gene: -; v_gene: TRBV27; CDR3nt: TGTGCCAGCAGTTTATCGGGCTTAGGGATCGGCTACAATGAGCAGTTCTTC; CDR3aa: CASSLSGLGIGYNEQFF
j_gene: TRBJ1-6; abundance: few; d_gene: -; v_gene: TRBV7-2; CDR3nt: TGTGCCAGCAGCTTATCCAGTCTCTCTAATTCACCCCTCCACTTT; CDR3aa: CASSLSSLSNSPLHF
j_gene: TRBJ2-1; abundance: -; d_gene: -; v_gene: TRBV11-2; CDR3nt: TGTGCCAGCAGCTTAGTCGGGAGATCGGGGCAAGAGACCCAGTTCTTC; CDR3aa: CASSLVGRSGQETQFF
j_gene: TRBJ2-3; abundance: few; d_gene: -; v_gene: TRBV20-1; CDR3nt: TGCAGTGCTAATCTACCCGGAGCCACAGATACGCAGTATTTT; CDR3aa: CSANLPGATDTQYF
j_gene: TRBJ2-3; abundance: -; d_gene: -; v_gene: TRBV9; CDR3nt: TGTGCCAGCACTCCAAAGGAGCGGAACACAGATACGCAGTATTTT; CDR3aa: CASTPKERNTDTQYF
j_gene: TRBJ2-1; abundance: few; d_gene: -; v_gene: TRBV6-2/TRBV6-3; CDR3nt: TGTGCCAGCAGTTACTCTCGACCCCGTGGGAATGAGCAGTTCTTC; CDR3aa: CASSYSRPRGNEQFF
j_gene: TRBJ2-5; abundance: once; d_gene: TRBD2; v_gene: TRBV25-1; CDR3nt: TGTGCCAGCAGTGAATCATGGGCTAGCGGGGGAATTAAAGAGACCCAGTACTTC; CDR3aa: CASSESWASGGIKETQYF
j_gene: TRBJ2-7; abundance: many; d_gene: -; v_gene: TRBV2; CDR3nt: TGTGCCAGCAGTGAGGTACCCTACGAGCAGTACTTC; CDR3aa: CASSEVPYEQYF
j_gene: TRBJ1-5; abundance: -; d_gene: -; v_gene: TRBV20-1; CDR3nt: TGCAGTGCTAGCAGGCGGGGAATGGATCAGCCCCAGCATTTT; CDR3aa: CSASRRGMDQPQHF
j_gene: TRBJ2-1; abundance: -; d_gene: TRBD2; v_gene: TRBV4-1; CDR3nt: TGCGCCAGCAGCCAAGACGGGAGGGCCAATGAGCAGTTCTTC; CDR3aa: CASSQDGRANEQFF
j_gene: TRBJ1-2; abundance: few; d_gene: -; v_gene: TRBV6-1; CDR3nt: TGTGCCAGCAGTGAGCGGGTGAAAGCTAACTATGGCTACACCTTC; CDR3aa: CASSERVKANYGYTF
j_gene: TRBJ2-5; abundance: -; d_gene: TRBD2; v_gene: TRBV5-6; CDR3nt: TGTGCCAGCAGCTTGTACCTAGCGGGGCCACAGTCCCAAGAGACCCAGTACTTC; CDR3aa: CASSLYLAGPQSQETQYF
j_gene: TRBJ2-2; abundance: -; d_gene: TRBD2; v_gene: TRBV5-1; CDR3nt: TGCGCCAGCAGCTTGCCCGGGACTAGCGGGAGAACCGGGGAGCTGTTTTTT; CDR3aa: CASSLPGTSGRTGELFF
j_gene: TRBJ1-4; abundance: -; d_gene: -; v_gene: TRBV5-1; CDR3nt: TGCGCCAGCAGCCAGGTTCAGACCGGGACTAATGAAAAACTGTTTTTT; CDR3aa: CASSQVQTGTNEKLFF
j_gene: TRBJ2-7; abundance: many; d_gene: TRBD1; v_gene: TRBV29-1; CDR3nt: TGCAGCGTTGTAGGGACAGGGCCCCCCTACGAGCAGTACTTC; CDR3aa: CSVVGTGPPYEQYF
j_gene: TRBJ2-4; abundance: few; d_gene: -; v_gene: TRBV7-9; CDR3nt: TGTGCCAGCAGCTTAGATACAGGGACCAAAAACATTCAGTACTTC; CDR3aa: CASSLDTGTKNIQYF
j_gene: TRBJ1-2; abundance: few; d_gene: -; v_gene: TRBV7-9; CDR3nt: TGTGCCAGCAGCTTAGGTCCGGGAAGGAACTATGGCTACACCTTC; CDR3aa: CASSLGPGRNYGYTF
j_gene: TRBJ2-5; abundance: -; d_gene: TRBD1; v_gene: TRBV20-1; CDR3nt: TGCAGTGCTAACAGGGGGCGAGGGCTAGAGACCCAGTACTTC; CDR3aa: CSANRGRGLETQYF
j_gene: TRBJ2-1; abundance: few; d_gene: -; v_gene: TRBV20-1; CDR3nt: TGCAGTGCGACTAGGGCTGAGCAGTTCTTC; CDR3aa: CSATRAEQFF
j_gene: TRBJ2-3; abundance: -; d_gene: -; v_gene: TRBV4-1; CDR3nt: TGCGCCAGCAGCCAGGGGGCAGGGAGAAATACGCAGTATTTT; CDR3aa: CASSQGAGRNTQYF
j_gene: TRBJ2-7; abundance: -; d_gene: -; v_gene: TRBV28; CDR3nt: TGTGCCAGCAACGCTCTGACCGGGACGGCCTACAATGAGCAGTACTTC; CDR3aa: CASNALTGTAYNEQYF
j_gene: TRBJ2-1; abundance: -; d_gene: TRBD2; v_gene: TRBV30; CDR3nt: TGTGCCTGGAGTTGGACTAGCTCCTACAATGAGCAGTTCTTC; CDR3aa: CAWSWTSSYNEQFF
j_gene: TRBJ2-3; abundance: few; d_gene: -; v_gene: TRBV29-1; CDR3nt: TGCAGCGTTGACAGGGCTAGCACAGATACGCAGTATTTT; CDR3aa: CSVDRASTDTQYF
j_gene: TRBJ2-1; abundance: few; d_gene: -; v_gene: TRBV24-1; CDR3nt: TGTGCCACCAGTGAGGGGCCTCCTTCCTACAATGAGCAGTTCTTC; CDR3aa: CATSEGPPSYNEQFF
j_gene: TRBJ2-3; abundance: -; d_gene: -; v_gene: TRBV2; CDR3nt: TGTGCCAGCAGTGGAGGGTATCGCACAGATACGCAGTATTTT; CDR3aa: CASSGGYRTDTQYF
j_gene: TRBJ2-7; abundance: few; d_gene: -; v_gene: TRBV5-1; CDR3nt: TGCGCCAGCAGCTTGATAAACAGCAATGCGGGACTGTACGAGCAGTACTTC; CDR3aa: CASSLINSNAGLYEQYF
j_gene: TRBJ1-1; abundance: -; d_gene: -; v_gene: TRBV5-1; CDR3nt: TGCGCCAGCAGCTTGGCGTGTGGGGCTAACACTGAAGCTTTCTTT; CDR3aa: CASSLACGANTEAFF
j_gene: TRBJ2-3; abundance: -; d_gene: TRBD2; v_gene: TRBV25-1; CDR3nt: TGTACCAGCAGTGAGGCGGGGGGTCCAGATACGCAGTATTTT; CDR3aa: CTSSEAGGPDTQYF
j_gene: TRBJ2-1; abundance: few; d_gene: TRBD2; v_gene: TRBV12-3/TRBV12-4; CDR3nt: TGTGCCAGCAGCTCGAATAGACTAGCCGAGTTCTTC; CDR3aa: CASSSNRLAEFF
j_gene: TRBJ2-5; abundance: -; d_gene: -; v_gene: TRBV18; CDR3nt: TGTGCCAGCTCACCACGTGCAGGGGAAGAGACCCAGTACTTC; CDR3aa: CASSPRAGEETQYF
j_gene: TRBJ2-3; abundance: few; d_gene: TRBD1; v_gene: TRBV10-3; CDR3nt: TGTGCCATCAGTGACCAGACAGGGGATACGCAGTATTTT; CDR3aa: CAISDQTGDTQYF
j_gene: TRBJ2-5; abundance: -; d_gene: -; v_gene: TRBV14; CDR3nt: TGTGCCAGCAGCCAAGGTAGCGGCCTCTACAATGAGCAGTACTTC; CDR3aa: CASSQGSGLYNEQYF
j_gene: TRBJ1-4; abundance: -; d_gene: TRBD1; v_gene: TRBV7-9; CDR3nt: TGTGCCAGCAGCTTTGAGGGACAGGGGGAGAGCGAAGAACTGTTTTTT; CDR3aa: CASSFEGQGESEELFF
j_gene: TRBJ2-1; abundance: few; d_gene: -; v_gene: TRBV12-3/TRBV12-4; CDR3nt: TGTGCCAGCAACCCGAAGGGAGGACCCATCCAGACCAACAATGAGCAGTTCTTC; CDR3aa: CASNPKGGPIQTNNEQFF
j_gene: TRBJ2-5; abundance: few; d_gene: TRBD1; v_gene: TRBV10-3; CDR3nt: TGTGCCATTGGGGGACAGGGAGAGACCCAGTACTTC; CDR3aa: CAIGGQGETQYF
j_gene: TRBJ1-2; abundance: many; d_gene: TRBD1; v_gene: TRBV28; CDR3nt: TGTGCCAGCAGTCGACAGGGCGGGAACTATGGCTACACCTTC; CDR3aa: CASSRQGGNYGYTF
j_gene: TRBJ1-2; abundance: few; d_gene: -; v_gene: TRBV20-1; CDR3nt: TGCAGTGCGTCCGGGAGCCCAGGAGGGGGCTACACCTTC; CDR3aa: CSASGSPGGGYTF
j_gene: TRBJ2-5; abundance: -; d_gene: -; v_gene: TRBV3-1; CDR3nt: TGTGCCAGCAGCCAAGGCCCTCCCACCCTTTGGTACAATGAGCAGTACTTC; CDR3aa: CASSQGPPTLWYNEQYF
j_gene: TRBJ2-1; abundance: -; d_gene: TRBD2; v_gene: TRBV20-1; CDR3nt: TGCAGTGCTAGAGAGGGCATAGCGGGACTATACAATGAGCAGTTCTTC; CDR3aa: CSAREGIAGLYNEQFF
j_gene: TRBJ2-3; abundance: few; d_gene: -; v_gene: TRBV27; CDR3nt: TGTGCCAGCAGTCAGCCGAGGGGGACAAAGGAGTATTTT; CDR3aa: CASSQPRGTKEYF
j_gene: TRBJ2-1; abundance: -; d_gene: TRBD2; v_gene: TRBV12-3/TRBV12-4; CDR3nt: TGTGCCAGTAGAGCGCCGGGAGGGTCCTACAATGAGCAGTTCTTC; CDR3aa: CASRAPGGSYNEQFF
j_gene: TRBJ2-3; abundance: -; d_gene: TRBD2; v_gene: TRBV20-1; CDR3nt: TGCAGTGCTAGAGGCAAGCGGGGGCGCACAGATACGCAGTATTTT; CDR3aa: CSARGKRGRTDTQYF
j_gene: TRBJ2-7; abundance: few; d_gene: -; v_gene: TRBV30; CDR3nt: TGTGCCTGGAGTCGGGCAGGTCCGGGGGAGCAGTACTTC; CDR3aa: CAWSRAGPGEQYF
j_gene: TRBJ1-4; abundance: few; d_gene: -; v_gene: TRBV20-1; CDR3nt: TGCAGTGCGGCGGGGAGAGAAAAACTGTTTTTT; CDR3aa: CSAAGREKLFF